What follows are 8 T cell receptor beta chains derived from one specimen sequenced in a study of identical twins. Each CDR3 protein gets one entry after TCRdb re-called the 5' RACE reads with MiXCR. This sample carries some 1,600,000 distinct CDR3 sequences, roughly 35% of them seen once, and the ten largest clones take over 0.25%. Material: cord blood. The origin of the receptors is a newborn girl in good health.

This clonotype was seen a few times. CDR3 loop: CASTGQGNNEQFF. CDR3 in DNA: TGTGCCAGCACGGGACAGGGAAACAATGAGCAGTTCTTC. The rearrangement links TRBV13 to TRBJ2-1; 9 bases fit TRBD1. Germline-derived CDR1 and CDR2 are PRHDT and FYEKMQ (reference sequence). V gave up 7 bases and J gave up 5 bases; unmatched junction bases: 3. There are 13 residues in the CDR3.

V and J are TRBV20-1 and TRBJ2-5; no reliable D call. Per the germline V gene, CDR1 is DFQATT and CDR2 is SNEGSKA (reference sequence). The CDR3 spans 11 residues. Trimming removed 6 bases at V and 2 bases at J, with 7 bases between. The CDR3 region is CSAASQETQYF. The CDR3 nucleotides read TGCAGTGCCGCATCGCAAGAGACCCAGTACTTC.

Only a few counts were recorded for this clonotype. The DNA of the CDR3 is TGCGCCAGCAGCTTGGTGTCGCCGGATGAAAAACTGTTTTTT. Translating gives CASSLVSPDEKLFF. The chain employs TRBV5-1 and TRBJ1-4; D not resolved. This CDR3 contains 14 residues. Germline CDR1 reads SGHRS; CDR2 reads YFSETQ. Trimming removed 0 bases at V and 6 bases at J, with 9 bases between.

This clonotype was counted a few times. The genes are TRBV20-1 and TRBJ2-3, with TRBD2 identical over 8 bases. Unmatched junction bases numbered 4, after V lost 3 bases and J lost 2 bases. This CDR3 comprises 14 residues. Germline V lookup: CDR1 DFQATT, CDR2 SNEGSKA (reference sequence). This CDR3 reads CSASGGAHTDTQYF. The CDR3 DNA follows: TGCAGTGCTAGCGGGGGGGCACACACAGATACGCAGTATTTT.

The chain combines TRBV5-1 with TRBJ2-7; possible D gene TRBD2, 5 bases. The CDR3 is 15 amino acids. V was trimmed by 2 bases and J by 1 base, leaving 13 bases between them. Germline V gene lookup returns CDR1 SGHRS and CDR2 YFSETQ. CDR3 DNA: TGCGCCAGCAGCTTAACCCCTCGGGGTTCCTACGAGCAGTACTTC. It translates to CASSLTPRGSYEQYF.

This clonotype appeared a few times. V is TRBV7-9 and J is TRBJ1-5; D ambiguous. CDR3 size: 15 residues. Trimming pared 1 base from V and 5 bases from J, leaving 12 bases between. Germline values: CDR1 SEHNR, CDR2 FQNEAQ (reference sequence). DNA for the CDR3: TGTGCCAGCAGCTTAGGGGAGGCCGGAGATCAGCCCCAGCATTTT. Residues: CASSLGEAGDQPQHF.

This rearrangement joins TRBV5-1 to TRBJ2-7; D uncertain. Deletions cut 7 bases from V and 3 bases from J, with 11 bases between. The CDR3 length is 12 residues. The V gene's germline CDR1 is SGHRS and CDR2 YFSETQ. The CDR3 is CASAKTNYEQYF. In nucleotides, the CDR3 is TGCGCCAGCGCAAAGACAAACTACGAGCAGTACTTC.

This clonotype has a handful of counts. The J gene is TRBJ2-7, the V gene TRBV6-6; TRBD2 matches 7 bases. Germline loops: CDR1 MNHNY, CDR2 SVGAGI (reference sequence). Trimming took 2 bases from V and 0 from J; bases not matched to a gene: 7. The CDR3 has 16 amino acids. This CDR3 reads CASSYGLAASSYEQYF. In DNA, the CDR3 is TGTGCCAGCAGTTACGGGCTAGCGGCAAGCTCCTACGAGCAGTACTTC.